Listed below are T cell receptor beta chains from one sample, sequenced in a study of blood T cell repertoires in COVID-19. The method was immunoSEQ multiplex PCR; TCRdb's version includes in-frame clones alone and lacks a portion of them. The sample has more than 300,000 clones; 90% are singletons. Specimen: PBMCs or T cells enriched from blood (not recorded which). These receptors originate from a woman in her 30s who had been exposed to COVID-19. The CDR3 runs from the conserved cysteine through the conserved F or W. A D gene is named only where the DNA matches it firmly. Clone sizes are given selectively: once, few, many, or a class where the clone is expanded.

TRBD1	TRBV3-1/TRBV3-2	NA	TRBJ2-7	TGTGCCAGCAGCCGATGGGACAGGGGCCACGAGCAGTACTTC	CASSRWDRGHEQYF
NA	TRBV2	NA	TRBJ1-2	TGTGCCAGCAGTTATACCGGGACTTATGGCTACACCTTC	CASSYTGTYGYTF
TRBD2	TRBV6-2/TRBV6-3	NA	TRBJ2-3	TGTGCCAGCAGCCCCAGGACTAGCGACGGAGATACGCAGTATTTT	CASSPRTSDGDTQYF
TRBD1	TRBV15	NA	TRBJ1-5	TGTGCCACCAGCAGACGTGGGACAGCCCGCAATCAGCCCCAGCATTTT	CATSRRGTARNQPQHF
TRBD1	TRBV11-1	NA	TRBJ1-1	TGTGCCAGCAGCTTAGGGGGACAGGCTGGAGCTTTCTTT	CASSLGGQAGAFF
TRBD1	TRBV19	NA	TRBJ1-2	TGTGCCAGTGAGACAGGGGGCCTCTATGGCTACACCTTC	CASETGGLYGYTF
NA	TRBV12-3/TRBV12-4	NA	TRBJ2-1	TGTGCCAGCAGTGTCCTACTAGACACGGTCTTC	CASSVLLDTVF
TRBD1	TRBV6-5	once	TRBJ2-7	TGTGCCAGCAGCCTAGGGACAGGTCCCTACGAGCAGTACTTC	CASSLGTGPYEQYF
NA	TRBV11-2	NA	TRBJ2-3	TGTGCCAGCAGCGCCAGGGGCGGCTTCACAGATACGCAGTATTTT	CASSARGGFTDTQYF
TRBD2	TRBV15	NA	TRBJ2-7	TGTGCCACCAGCAGAGCCCCGGGAGGGCCAAGCTCCTACGAGCAGTACTTC	CATSRAPGGPSSYEQYF
TRBD1	TRBV5-5	NA	TRBJ2-7	TGTGCCAGCAGCTTGGGGACAGGGCCGTACGAGCAGTACTTC	CASSLGTGPYEQYF